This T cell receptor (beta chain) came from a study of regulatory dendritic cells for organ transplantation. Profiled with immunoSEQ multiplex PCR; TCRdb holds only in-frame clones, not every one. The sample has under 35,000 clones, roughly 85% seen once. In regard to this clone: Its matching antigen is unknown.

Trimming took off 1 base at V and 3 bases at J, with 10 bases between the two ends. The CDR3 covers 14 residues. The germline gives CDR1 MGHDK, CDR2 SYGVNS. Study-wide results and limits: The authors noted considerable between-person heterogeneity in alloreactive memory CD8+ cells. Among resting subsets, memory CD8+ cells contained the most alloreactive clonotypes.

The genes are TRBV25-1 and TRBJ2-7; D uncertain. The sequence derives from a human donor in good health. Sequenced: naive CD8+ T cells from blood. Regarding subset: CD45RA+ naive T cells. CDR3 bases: TGTGCCAGCAGTGAATGGCAGGAAAGCTACGAGCAGTACTTC. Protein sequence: CASSEWQESYEQYF.